This record looks at one T cell receptor beta chain sequence and its context. Its target is not known. The record originates from a study of response to subunit inactivated influenza vaccine. Findings and caveats of the study: Each seasonal flu vaccination may recruit only limited new T cells, authors suggested.

TCRdb analysed the RT-PCR reads with MiXCR anew, one entry per CDR3 protein. This sample has 650,000 to 800,000 distinct CDR3 sequences, with approximately 15% found just once. Looked up from germline, CDR1 is DFQATT and CDR2 is SNEGSKA (reference sequence). Between the trimmed V and J ends, which lost 3 bases and 4 bases, there was a span of 6 bases. The CDR3 runs 11 residues. This rearrangement joins TRBV20-1 to TRBJ1-2; D is uncertain. Sequenced here: PBMCs from blood, sampled 14 to 15 days before vaccination. This TCR was sampled from a man over 45 who received an inactivated influenza vaccine. CDR3: CSASLPYGYTF. The DNA of the CDR3 is TGCAGTGCTAGCCTCCCCTATGGCTACACCTTC.